Shown below are 12 T cell receptor beta chains from a single sample sequenced in a study of blood T cells in healthy people across ages. The authors ran a second PCR of 7 to 11 cycles using a sample-barcoded 5' primer and a J-beta primer mix. TCRdb redid the calling of the 5' RACE reads with MiXCR, one entry per CDR3 protein. The sample consists of about 1.4 million distinct CDR3 sequences, 59% of them appearing once. Sequenced input: blood. The receptors derive from a man aged 18 to 29 in good health.

The V and J genes are TRBV7-8 and TRBJ2-3, with D maybe TRBD2 (6 bases). The germline CDR1 and CDR2 sequences are SGHVS and FQNEAQ. The CDR3 is made up of 15 amino acids. V was clipped by 5 bases and J by 1 base, with 13 bases between them. The CDR3 is CASSAHGEGTDTQYF. Here the CDR3 DNA reads TGTGCCAGCAGCGCACACGGGGAGGGCACAGATACGCAGTATTTT.

The table lists this clonotype with a few counts. CDR3 protein: CASSDYRGMNTEAFF. The CDR3 nucleotides read TGCGCCAGCAGCGATTACAGGGGAATGAACACTGAAGCTTTCTTT. The chain has TRBV4-3 and TRBJ1-1; 7 bases are a match to TRBD1. CDR1 and CDR2 (germline): LGHNA, YSLEER. The CDR3 runs 15 residues. With 5 bases clipped from V and 0 bases from J, the junction kept 6 bases outside the gene matches.

This clonotype was seen ten or more times. V gene TRBV20-1 combines with J gene TRBJ2-7; unclear D gene. Trimming took 3 bases from V and 0 from J, leaving 9 bases between them. Germline-derived CDR1 and CDR2 are DFQATT and SNEGSKA (reference sequence). This CDR3 contains 13 residues. Here the CDR3 DNA reads TGCAGTGCTAGTTGGTCGGACTCCTACGAGCAGTACTTC. Translating it yields CSASWSDSYEQYF.

This clonotype was seen a handful of times. The chain is built from TRBV7-2 and TRBJ2-5, with 8 bases lining up with TRBD2. J gave up 4 bases and V 5 bases, and 15 bases lay outside the gene matches. There are 17 residues in the CDR3. The V gene's germline CDR1 is SGHTA and CDR2 FQGNSA. The CDR3 spells CASSRSYTGLAAETQYF. CDR3 DNA: TGTGCCAGCAGCCGCTCTTATACAGGACTAGCTGCAGAGACCCAGTACTTC.

This chain uses TRBV15 with TRBJ1-1; no reliable D call. The germline V gene encodes CDR1 LNHNV and CDR2 YYDKDF (reference sequence). There are 13 residues in the CDR3. Trimming cost V 6 bases and J 3 bases, with 11 bases left between them. DNA for the CDR3: TGTGCCACCAGGACGATGAAGGACACTGAAGCTTTCTTT. Protein sequence: CATRTMKDTEAFF.

The chain uses TRBV11-2 and TRBJ2-7; unclear D gene. Trimming pared 5 bases from V and 1 base from J, leaving 12 bases between. This CDR3 has 14 residues. The V gene's germline CDR1 is SGHAT and CDR2 FQNNGV. The CDR3 DNA reads as TGTGCCAGCAGCCCTAAGTACCCATCCTACGAGCAGTACTTC. Its protein product is CASSPKYPSYEQYF.

The chain combines TRBV14 with TRBJ2-4, with D perhaps matching TRBD2 (5 bases). The DNA end favors TRBJ2-7, so the J call may be wrong. Germline V CDR1 and CDR2: SGHDN, FVKESK. CDR3 length: 13 residues. The CDR3 DNA sequence: TGTGCCAGCAGCGCGGGCAGGATCTACGAGCAGTACTTC. It codes for CASSAGRIYEQYF.

This clonotype was seen a handful of times. The chain has TRBV4-3 and TRBJ2-3; D is possibly TRBD1 (5 bases). V lost 0 bases to trimming and J lost 8 bases, with 9 bases between them. This CDR3 is built from 13 residues. CDR1 is LGHNA and CDR2 is YSLEER in the germline V gene. The CDR3 nucleotides read TGCGCCAGCAGCCAAGACACAGGCGGTACGCAGTATTTT. It specifies CASSQDTGGTQYF.

The V call is TRBV2, the J call TRBJ2-5; D remains ambiguous. CDR1 and CDR2 from the germline V gene are SNHLY and FYNNEI. The CDR3 has 14 residues. Trimming took 6 bases from V and 0 from J, leaving 11 bases between them. CDR3 in DNA: TGTGCCAGCAGCGACCGATCTTACCAAGAGACCCAGTACTTC. Residues: CASSDRSYQETQYF.

The genes are TRBV2 and TRBJ2-6; 7 bases line up with TRBD1. CDR3 size: 16 residues. The germline gives CDR1 SNHLY, CDR2 FYNNEI. The J segment lost 0 bases and the V segment lost 5 bases, leaving 4 bases of the junction unmatched. The CDR3: CASSRDRSSGANVLTF. CDR3 in DNA: TGTGCCAGCAGTCGGGACAGATCCTCTGGGGCCAACGTCCTGACTTTC.

This clonotype was counted only a few times. The chain links TRBV29-1 to TRBJ2-7; possibly TRBD1 for D (5 bases). The length of the CDR3 is 12 residues. Germline V gene lookup returns CDR1 SQVTM and CDR2 ANQGSEA. The V end lost 7 bases, the J end lost 7 bases, and 17 bases lay between the germline ends. The CDR3 here is CSAGATVGEQYF. CDR3 sequence (DNA): TGCAGCGCTGGGGCGACTGTTGGGGAGCAGTACTTC.

The chain has TRBV18 and TRBJ2-7; 7 nucleotides line up with TRBD1. Trimming at V came to 0 bases and at J to 0 bases, leaving 5 bases not matched to a gene. The CDR3 is 16 amino acids. In germline, CDR1 is KGHSH, CDR2 LQKENI. As DNA, the CDR3 is TGTGCCAGCTCACCACCAGACAGGGCGAGCTCCTACGAGCAGTACTTC. Its protein product is CASSPPDRASSYEQYF.